This T cell receptor (beta chain) stems from a study of cytomegalovirus exposure and HLA in healthy donors. Study as a whole: Earlier sequencing of about 200 million T cells yielded approximately 120 million unique TCR beta sequences. Study-wide results and limits: Earlier analysis found most TCR beta V segments productive about 87% or about 30% of the time. Confirmation in vitro established that three CMV-associated chains were specific for CMV antigens.

PCR was performed using 60 Vbeta and 13 Jbeta primers. The repertoire was sequenced with immunoSEQ multiplex PCR; TCRdb's copy has only in-frame clones and lacks some. The sample shows 200,000 to 250,000 clones, about 78% of them seen only once. As for this clone: Its antigen is currently unknown.

Germline CDR1 reads MGHRA; CDR2 reads YSYEKL. J gave up 5 bases and V 1 base, and 6 bases lay outside the gene matches. The CDR3 runs 16 residues. The gene calls are TRBV4-1 and TRBJ2-1; TRBD2 aligns across 9 bases. The sequencing sample was made of PBMCs. This receptor was identified in a male donor in good health and CMV-seronegative. In nucleotides, the CDR3 is TGCGCCAGCAGCCAAGGGGGGCTAGCGGGAAACAATGAGCAGTTCTTC. Amino acids: CASSQGGLAGNNEQFF.